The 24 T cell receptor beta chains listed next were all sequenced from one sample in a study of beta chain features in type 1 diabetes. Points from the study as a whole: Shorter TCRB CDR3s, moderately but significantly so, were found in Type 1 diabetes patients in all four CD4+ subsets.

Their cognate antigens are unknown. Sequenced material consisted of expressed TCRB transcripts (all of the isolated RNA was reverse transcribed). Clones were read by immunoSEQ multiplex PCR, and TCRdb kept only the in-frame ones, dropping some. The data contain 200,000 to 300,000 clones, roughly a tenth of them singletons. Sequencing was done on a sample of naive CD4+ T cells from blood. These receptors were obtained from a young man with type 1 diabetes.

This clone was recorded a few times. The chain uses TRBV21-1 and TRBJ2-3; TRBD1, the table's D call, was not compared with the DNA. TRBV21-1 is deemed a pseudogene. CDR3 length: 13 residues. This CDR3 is CAAPGQGSDTQYF. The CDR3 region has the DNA TGTGCCGCACCGGGACAGGGTTCAGATACGCAGTATTTT.

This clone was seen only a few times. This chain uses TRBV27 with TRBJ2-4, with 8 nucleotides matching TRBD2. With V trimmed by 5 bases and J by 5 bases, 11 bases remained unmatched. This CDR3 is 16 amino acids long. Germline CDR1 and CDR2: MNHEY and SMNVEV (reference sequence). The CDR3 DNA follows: TGTGCCAGCAGTAAATCCCGGGGGGGCCAGGAAAACATTCAGTACTTC. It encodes CASSKSRGGQENIQYF.

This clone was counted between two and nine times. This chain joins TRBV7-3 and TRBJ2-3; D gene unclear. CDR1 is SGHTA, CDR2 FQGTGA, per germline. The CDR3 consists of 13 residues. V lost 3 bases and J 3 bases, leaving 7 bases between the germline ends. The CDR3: CASSFTQTDTQYF. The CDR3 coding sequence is TGTGCCAGCAGCTTTACACAGACAGATACGCAGTATTTT.

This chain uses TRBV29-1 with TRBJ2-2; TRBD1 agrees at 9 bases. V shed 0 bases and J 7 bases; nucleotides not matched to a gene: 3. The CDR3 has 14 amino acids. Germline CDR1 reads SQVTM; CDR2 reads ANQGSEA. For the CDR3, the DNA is TGCAGCGTTGAAGAGGACAGGGGTTTCGGGGAGCTGTTTTTT. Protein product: CSVEEDRGFGELFF.

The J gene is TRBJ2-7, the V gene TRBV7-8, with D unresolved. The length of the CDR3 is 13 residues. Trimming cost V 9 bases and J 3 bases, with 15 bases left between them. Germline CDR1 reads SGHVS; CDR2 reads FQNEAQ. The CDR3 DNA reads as TGTGCCAGTACCCTCCACAGAAGCTACGAGCAGTACTTC. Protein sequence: CASTLHRSYEQYF.

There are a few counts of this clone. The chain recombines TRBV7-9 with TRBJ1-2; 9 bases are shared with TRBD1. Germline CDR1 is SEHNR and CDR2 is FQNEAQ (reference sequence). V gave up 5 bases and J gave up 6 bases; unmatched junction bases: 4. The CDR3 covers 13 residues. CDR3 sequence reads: CASSQQGANGYTF. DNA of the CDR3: TGTGCCAGCAGCCAACAGGGGGCCAATGGCTACACCTTC.

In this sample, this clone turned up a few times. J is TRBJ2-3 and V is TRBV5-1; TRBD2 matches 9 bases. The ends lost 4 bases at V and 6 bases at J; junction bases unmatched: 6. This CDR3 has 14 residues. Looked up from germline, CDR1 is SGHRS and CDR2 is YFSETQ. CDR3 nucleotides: TGCGCCAGCAGCCCCGGGACTAGCATGGATACGCAGTATTTT. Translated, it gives CASSPGTSMDTQYF.

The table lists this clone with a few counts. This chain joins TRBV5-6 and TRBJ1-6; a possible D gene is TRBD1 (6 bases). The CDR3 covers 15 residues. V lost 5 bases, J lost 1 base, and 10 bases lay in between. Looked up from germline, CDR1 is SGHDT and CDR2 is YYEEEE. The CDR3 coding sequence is TGTGCCAGCAGACCTAGGGGGTCCTATAATTCACCCCTCCACTTT. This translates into CASRPRGSYNSPLHF.

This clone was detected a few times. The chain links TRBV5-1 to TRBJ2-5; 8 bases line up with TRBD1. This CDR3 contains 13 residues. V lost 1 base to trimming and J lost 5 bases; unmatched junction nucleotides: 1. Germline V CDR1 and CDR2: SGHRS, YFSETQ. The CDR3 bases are TGCGCCAGCAGCTTGTGGGACAGGGAGACCCAGTACTTC. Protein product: CASSLWDRETQYF. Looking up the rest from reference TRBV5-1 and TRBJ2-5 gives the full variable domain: KAGVTQTPRYLIKTRGQQVTLSCSPISGHRSVSWYQQTPGQGLQFLFEYFSETQRNKGNFPGRFSGRQFSNSRSEMNVSTLELGDSALYLCASSLWDRETQYFGPGTRLLVL.

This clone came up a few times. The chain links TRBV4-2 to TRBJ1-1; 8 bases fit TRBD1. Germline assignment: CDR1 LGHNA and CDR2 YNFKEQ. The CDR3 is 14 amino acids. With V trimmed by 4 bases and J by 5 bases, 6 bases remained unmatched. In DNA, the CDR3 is TGTGCCAGCAGCCTCAGGGGGCTGGGTACTGAAGCTTTCTTT. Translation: CASSLRGLGTEAFF.

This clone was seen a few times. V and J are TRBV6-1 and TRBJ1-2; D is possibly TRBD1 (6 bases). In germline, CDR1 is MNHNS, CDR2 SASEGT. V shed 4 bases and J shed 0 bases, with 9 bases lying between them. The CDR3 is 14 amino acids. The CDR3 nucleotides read TGTGCCAGCAGTGTGGACAGCGCTAACTATGGCTACACCTTC. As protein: CASSVDSANYGYTF.

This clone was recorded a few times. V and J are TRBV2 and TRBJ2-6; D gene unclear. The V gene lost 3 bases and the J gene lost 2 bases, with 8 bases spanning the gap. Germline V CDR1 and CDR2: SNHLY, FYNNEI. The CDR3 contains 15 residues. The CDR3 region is CASSDILPGANVLTF. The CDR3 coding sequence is TGTGCCAGCAGTGACATCCTACCTGGGGCCAACGTCCTGACTTTC.

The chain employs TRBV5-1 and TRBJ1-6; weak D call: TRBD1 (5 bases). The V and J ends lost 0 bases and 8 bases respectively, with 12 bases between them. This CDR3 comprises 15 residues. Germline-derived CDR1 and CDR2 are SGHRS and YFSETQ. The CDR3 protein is CASSLAGTVDSPLHF. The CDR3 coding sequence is TGCGCCAGCAGCTTGGCCGGGACTGTGGATTCACCCCTCCACTTT.

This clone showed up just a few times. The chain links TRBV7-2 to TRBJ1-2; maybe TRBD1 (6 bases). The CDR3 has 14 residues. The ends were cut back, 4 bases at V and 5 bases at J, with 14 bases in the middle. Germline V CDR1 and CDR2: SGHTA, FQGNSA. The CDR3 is CASSSQGGSYGYTF. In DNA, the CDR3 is TGTGCCAGCAGCTCACAGGGTGGGTCTTATGGCTACACCTTC.

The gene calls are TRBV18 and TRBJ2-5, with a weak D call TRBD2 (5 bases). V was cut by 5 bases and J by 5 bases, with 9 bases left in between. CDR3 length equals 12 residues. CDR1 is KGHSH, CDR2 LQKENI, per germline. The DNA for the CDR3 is TGTGCCAGCTCAGGACGGACTGAGACCCAGTACTTC. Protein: CASSGRTETQYF.

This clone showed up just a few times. CDR3 in DNA: TGTGCCTGGAGCCCCCCGGACAGGGGCAATCAGCCCCAGCATTTT. Protein product: CAWSPPDRGNQPQHF. The genes are TRBV30 and TRBJ1-5; 8 bases fit TRBD1. The J segment lost 2 bases and the V segment lost 3 bases, leaving 6 bases of the junction unmatched. Germline-derived CDR1 and CDR2 are GTSNPN and SVGIG (reference sequence). The CDR3 has 15 residues.

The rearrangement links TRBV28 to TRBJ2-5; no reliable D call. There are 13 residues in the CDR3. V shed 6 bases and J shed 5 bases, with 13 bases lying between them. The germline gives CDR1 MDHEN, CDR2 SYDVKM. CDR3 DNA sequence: TGTGCCAGCAGCCTTCCTCCCCGGGAGACCCAGTACTTC. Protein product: CASSLPPRETQYF.

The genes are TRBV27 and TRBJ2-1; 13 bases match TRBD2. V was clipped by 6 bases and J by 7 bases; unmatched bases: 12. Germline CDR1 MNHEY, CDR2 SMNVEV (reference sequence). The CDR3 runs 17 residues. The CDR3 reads CASRTLAGGLFRNEQFF. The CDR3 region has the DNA TGTGCCAGCAGAACACTAGCGGGGGGGCTTTTTAGAAATGAGCAGTTCTTC.

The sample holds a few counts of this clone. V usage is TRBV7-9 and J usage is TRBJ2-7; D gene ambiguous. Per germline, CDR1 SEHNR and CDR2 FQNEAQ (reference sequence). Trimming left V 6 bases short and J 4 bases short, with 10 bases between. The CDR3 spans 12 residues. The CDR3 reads CASRRDSYEQYF. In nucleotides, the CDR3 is TGTGCCAGCAGACGCGATTCGTACGAGCAGTACTTC.

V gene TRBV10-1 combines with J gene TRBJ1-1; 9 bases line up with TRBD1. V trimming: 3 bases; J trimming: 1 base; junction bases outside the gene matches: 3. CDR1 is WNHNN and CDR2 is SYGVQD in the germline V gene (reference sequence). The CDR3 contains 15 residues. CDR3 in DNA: TGCGCCAGCAGTGACCGGGGACAGGGGAACACTGAAGCTTTCTTT. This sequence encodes CASSDRGQGNTEAFF.

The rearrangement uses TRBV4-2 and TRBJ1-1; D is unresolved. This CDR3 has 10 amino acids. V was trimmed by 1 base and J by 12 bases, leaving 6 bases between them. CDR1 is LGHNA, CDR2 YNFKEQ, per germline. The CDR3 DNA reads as TGTGCCAGCAGCCAAGGCGGGACTTTCTTT. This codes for CASSQGGTFF.

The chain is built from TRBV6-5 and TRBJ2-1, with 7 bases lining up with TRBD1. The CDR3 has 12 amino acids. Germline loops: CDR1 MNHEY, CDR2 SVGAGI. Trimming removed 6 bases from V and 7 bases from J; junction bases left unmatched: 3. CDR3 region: CASRQGRNEQFF. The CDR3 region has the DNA TGTGCCAGCAGACAGGGGCGAAATGAGCAGTTCTTC.

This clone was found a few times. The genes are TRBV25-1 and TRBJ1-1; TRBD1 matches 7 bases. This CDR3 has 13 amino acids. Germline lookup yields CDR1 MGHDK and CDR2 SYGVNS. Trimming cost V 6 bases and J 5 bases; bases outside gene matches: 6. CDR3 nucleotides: TGTGCCAGCAGGACAGGGTGGTCGACTGAAGCTTTCTTT. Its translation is CASRTGWSTEAFF.

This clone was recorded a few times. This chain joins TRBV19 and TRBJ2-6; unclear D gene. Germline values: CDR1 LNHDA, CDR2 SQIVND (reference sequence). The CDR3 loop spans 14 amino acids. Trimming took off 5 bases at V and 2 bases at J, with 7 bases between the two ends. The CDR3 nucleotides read TGTGCCAGTAGTTCAGGCCCTGGGGCCAACGTCCTGACTTTC. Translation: CASSSGPGANVLTF.